The present TCR beta chain was sequenced within a study of blood T cell repertoires in COVID-19. Whole-study context: Acute-phase and convalescent COVID-19 samples originated in the United States, Italy and Spain. The cDNA or gDNA used as material had been derived from T cells, B-cell-depleted T cells, or PBMCs.

In the original workflow: Amplification of reference gene primers provided the estimated nucleated cell counts. Using immunoSEQ multiplex PCR, the repertoire was profiled, and TCRdb retains in-frame clones only, with some absent. V and J calls and clone size come straight from that table; D and trimming were deduced from the DNA. The sample lists around 80,000 clones, around 82% occurring once. V lost 5 bases to trimming and J lost 0 bases, with 13 bases between them. Germline V gene lookup returns CDR1 SGHTA and CDR2 FQGTGA. There are 15 residues in the CDR3. J is TRBJ1-1 and V is TRBV7-3; a possible D gene is TRBD1 (5 bases). The TCR comes from a man in his sixties with acute or convalescent COVID-19. Sample: peripheral blood. CDR3 nucleotide sequence: TGTGCCAGCAGCCAAAGCAGGGTTGTGAACACTGAAGCTTTCTTT. Translating it yields CASSQSRVVNTEAFF.